The 15 T cell receptor beta chains below were found in one sample sequenced in a study of blood T cell repertoires in COVID-19 (TCRdb year 2020). Receptors were amplified or captured by the immunoSEQ multiplex PCR assay. Not all clones reach the TCRdb copy of this immuneACCESS table, which keeps in-frame sequences only. Checked studies attribute under half of the gap to unresolved V genes and leave the rest unexplained. The sample has about 230,000 clones on record, 75% to 90% of them singletons. The ten largest clones take up approximately 2.6% of the sample. The material sequenced was peripheral blood. The receptors come from a woman aged 70 to 79 with active or convalescent COVID-19.

The chain recombines TRBV21-1 with TRBJ1-5. TRBV21-1 is a pseudogene. This CDR3 spans 15 amino acids. CDR3: CASSKRHPCNQPQHF. Here the CDR3 DNA reads TGTGCCAGCAGCAAGAGGCACCCGTGCAATCAGCCCCAGCATTTT.

V and J are TRBV7-9 and TRBJ1-2, with D unclear. Germline assignment: CDR1 SEHNR and CDR2 FQNEAQ (reference sequence). Trimming took off 5 bases at V and 7 bases at J, with 17 bases between the two ends. The CDR3 length is 14 residues. The DNA of the CDR3 is TGTGCCAGCAGCCCCCGGTCAGGTGAGGGTGGCTACACCTTC. It encodes CASSPRSGEGGYTF.

The V and J genes are TRBV25-1 and TRBJ1-6, with 9 bases fitting TRBD1. V trimming: 8 bases; J trimming: 10 bases; junction bases outside the gene matches: 9. The germline V gene encodes CDR1 MGHDK and CDR2 SYGVNS. This CDR3 comprises 14 residues. The CDR3, as DNA: TGTGCCAGCGATCCGGGACAGGGTGTCTCACCCCTCCACTTT. It specifies CASDPGQGVSPLHF.

The chain carries TRBV7-8 and TRBJ2-7; 11 bases are shared with TRBD2. Germline V gene data show CDR1 as SGHVS and CDR2 as FQNEAQ. The CDR3 is 19 amino acids. Germline trimming cut 0 bases from V and 5 bases from J; bases unmatched to any gene: 15. CDR3 in DNA: TGTGCCAGCAGCTTAGCTCTATTCATAGCGGGAGGGAGTTGGGACGAGCAGTACTTC. It is translated as CASSLALFIAGGSWDEQYF.

This rearrangement joins TRBV6-2 or TRBV6-3 to TRBJ2-1, with a tentative D call TRBD2 (6 bases). The CDR3 is made up of 14 amino acids. With 7 bases removed from V and 3 bases from J, the gap between germline ends came to 13 bases. Germline CDR1 and CDR2: MNHEY and SVGEGT. The CDR3 spells CASTPDGSYNEQFF. The CDR3 bases are TGTGCCAGCACCCCGGACGGGAGCTACAATGAGCAGTTCTTC.

This sequence joins TRBV6-5 and TRBJ2-7, with D possibly matching TRBD2 (6 bases). Germline V gene lookup returns CDR1 MNHEY and CDR2 SVGAGI. Trimming removed 6 bases at V and 4 bases at J, with 16 bases between. The CDR3 extends over 14 amino acids. Here the CDR3 reads CASSDLEGLYEQYF. The CDR3 region has the DNA TGTGCCAGCAGCGACCTGGAGGGACTTTACGAGCAGTACTTC.

The rearrangement joins TRBV6-4 to TRBJ1-1; D gene ambiguous. Germline lookup yields CDR1 MRHNA and CDR2 SNTAGT. Trimming took off 10 bases at V and 2 bases at J, with 14 bases between the two ends. The CDR3 covers 13 residues. CDR3: CAILQLTNTEAFF. CDR3 DNA: TGTGCCATCTTGCAATTAACAAACACTGAAGCTTTCTTT.

The V gene is TRBV11-2, the J gene TRBJ2-7, with a tentative D call TRBD1 (6 bases). The ends were cut back, 2 bases at V and 1 base at J, with 12 bases in the middle. CDR3 length equals 15 residues. CDR1 SGHAT and CDR2 FQNNGV come from the germline V gene. Written as DNA, the CDR3 is TGTGCCAGCAGCTTAATTTTGGACAGATCCTACGAGCAGTACTTC. Residues: CASSLILDRSYEQYF.

The rearrangement joins TRBV10-3 to TRBJ2-1; 8 bases fit TRBD2. Germline CDR1 ENHRY, CDR2 SYGVKD. Trimming at V came to 7 bases and at J to 7 bases, leaving 12 bases not matched to a gene. The CDR3 has 15 residues. CDR3: CAITTTSAGVNEQFF. CDR3 DNA sequence: TGTGCCATCACTACGACTAGCGCGGGCGTTAATGAGCAGTTCTTC.

This chain joins TRBV7-2 and TRBJ2-7; perhaps TRBD2 as D (5 bases). CDR1 is SGHTA and CDR2 is FQGNSA in the germline V gene. The CDR3 covers 15 residues. Trimming removed 3 bases at V and 1 base at J, with 13 bases between. CDR3 sequence reads: CASSLARGSSYEQYF. The CDR3 region has the DNA TGTGCCAGCAGCTTGGCCAGAGGGAGTTCCTACGAGCAGTACTTC.

The CDR3 DNA reads TGCGCCAGCAGCTACCCGGAGGGTCACGATGGCTACACCTTC. It translates to CASSYPEGHDGYTF. The chain employs TRBV5-1 and TRBJ1-2, with D hard to call. In germline, CDR1 is SGHRS, CDR2 YFSETQ. V was shortened by 3 bases and J by 6 bases, with 15 bases between the two germline ends. The CDR3 totals 14 residues.

This clone was seen just once. CDR3 in amino acids: CASSLGLAGAQGEQYF. CDR3 coding DNA: TGCGCCAGCAGCTTGGGTCTAGCGGGGGCCCAGGGAGAGCAGTACTTC. This chain links TRBV5-1 with TRBJ2-7, with TRBD2 matching 10 bases. CDR1 and CDR2 from the germline V gene are SGHRS and YFSETQ. V lost 0 bases and J lost 7; bases outside the gene matches: 10. The CDR3 extends over 16 amino acids.

The rearrangement uses TRBV5-1 and TRBJ1-3; D is possibly TRBD1 (5 bases). Germline V gene data show CDR1 as SGHRS and CDR2 as YFSETQ. The CDR3 has 16 residues. The V and J ends lost 0 bases and 0 bases respectively, with 10 bases between them. The DNA for the CDR3 is TGCGCCAGCAGCTTGGTTCCAGGGATCTCTGGAAACACCATATATTTT. Amino acids: CASSLVPGISGNTIYF.

The J gene is TRBJ2-5, the V gene TRBV9; D is perhaps TRBD2 (5 bases). Germline V gene sequence: CDR1 SGDLS, CDR2 YYNGEE. V gave up 0 bases and J gave up 10 bases, with 13 bases separating them. This CDR3 spans 13 amino acids. CDR3 region: CASSVDTPGIQYF. CDR3 coding DNA: TGTGCCAGCAGCGTAGATACTCCGGGAATCCAGTACTTC.

The chain couples TRBV18 to TRBJ2-5, with 12 bases aligning to TRBD1. Unmatched junction bases numbered 3, after V lost 2 bases and J lost 5 bases. This CDR3 is 15 amino acids long. The germline V gene encodes CDR1 KGHSH and CDR2 LQKENI. CDR3 loop: CASSPGTGGFETQYF. The CDR3 DNA reads TGTGCCAGCTCACCAGGGACAGGGGGCTTCGAGACCCAGTACTTC. The full variable domain, rest sourced from reference TRBV18 and TRBJ2-5, is NAGVMQNPRHLVRRRGQEARLRCSPMKGHSHVYWYRQLPEEGLKFMVYLQKENIIDESGMPKERFSAEFPKEGPSILRIQQVVRGDSAAYFCASSPGTGGFETQYFGPGTRLLVL.